This TCR beta chain originates from a study of T cells in tuberculosis. V was pared by 6 bases and J by 0 bases, with 14 bases between. CDR3 size: 16 residues. This clone showed up just a few times. Its target is unknown. TCRdb keeps only in-frame clones here, not all; method: immunoSEQ multiplex PCR. In the table there are about 38,000 clones, around 94% of which are singletons. Study results and limitations: GMM-specific TCRs were nearer to active tuberculosis alpha repertoires, suggesting expansion.

Time point meaning: new active TB diagnosis, blood taken before or within 7 days of starting treatment. This rearrangement joins TRBV6-7 to TRBJ2-2; D uncertain. TRBV6-7 is known as an ORF, though its function is uncertain. The sequence was obtained from an adult with tuberculosis. The sequencing here drew on PBMCs, taken at tuberculosis diagnosis. For the CDR3, the DNA is TGTGCCAGCAGCCACCGGGTCCTTGCGAACACCGGGGAGCTGTTTTTT. It translates to CASSHRVLANTGELFF.